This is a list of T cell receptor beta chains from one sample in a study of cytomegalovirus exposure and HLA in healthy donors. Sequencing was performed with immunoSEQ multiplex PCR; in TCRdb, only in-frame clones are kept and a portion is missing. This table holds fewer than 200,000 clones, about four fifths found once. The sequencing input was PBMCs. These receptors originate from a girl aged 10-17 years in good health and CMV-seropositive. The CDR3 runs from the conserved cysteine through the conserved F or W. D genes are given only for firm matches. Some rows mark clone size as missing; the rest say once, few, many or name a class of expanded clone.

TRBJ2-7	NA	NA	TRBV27	CASRKQGSSYEQYF	TGTGCCAGCAGAAAACAGGGAAGCTCCTACGAGCAGTACTTC
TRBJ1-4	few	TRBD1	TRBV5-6	CASSSEGGQYNEKLFF	TGTGCCAGCAGCTCGGAGGGGGGACAGTACAATGAAAAACTGTTTTTT
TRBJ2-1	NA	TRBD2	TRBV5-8	CASSLGVAGYNEQFF	TGTGCCAGCAGCCTTGGAGTAGCGGGGTACAATGAGCAGTTCTTC
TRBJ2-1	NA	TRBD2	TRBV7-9	CASSIPGLDNEQFF	TGTGCCAGCAGCATACCGGGACTAGACAATGAGCAGTTCTTC
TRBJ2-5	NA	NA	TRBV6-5	CASSYSTARRETQYF	TGTGCCAGCAGTTACTCGACAGCGAGGAGAGAGACCCAGTACTTC
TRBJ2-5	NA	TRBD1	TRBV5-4	CASSLRGQGRETQYF	TGTGCCAGCAGCTTGCGAGGACAGGGTCGCGAGACCCAGTACTTC
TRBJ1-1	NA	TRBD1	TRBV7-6	CASSPTQGVNTEAFF	TGTGCCAGCAGCCCGACACAGGGGGTGAACACTGAAGCTTTCTTT
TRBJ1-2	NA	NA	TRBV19	CASTGQSPWRGYTF	TGTGCCAGTACCGGACAGTCCCCTTGGAGGGGCTACACCTTC
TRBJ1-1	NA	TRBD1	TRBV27	CASRIGQGFPHTEAFF	TGTGCCAGCAGAATTGGACAGGGCTTCCCCCACACTGAAGCTTTCTTT
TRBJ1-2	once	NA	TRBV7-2	CASSLVWRAATNYGYTF	TGTGCCAGCAGCTTAGTATGGCGGGCCGCTACTAACTATGGCTACACCTTC
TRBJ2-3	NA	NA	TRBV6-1	CASSERGIDTQYF	TGTGCCAGCAGTGAACGAGGGATAGATACGCAGTATTTT
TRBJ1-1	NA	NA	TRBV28	CASSLAGAANTEAFF	TGTGCCAGCAGTTTAGCAGGGGCTGCTAACACTGAAGCTTTCTTT
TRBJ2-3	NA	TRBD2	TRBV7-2	CASSLAAGGPDTQYF	TGTGCCAGCAGCTTAGCGGCGGGGGGGCCCGATACGCAGTATTTT
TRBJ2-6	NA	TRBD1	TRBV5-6	CASSEGQGAASGANVLTF	TGTGCCAGCAGCGAGGGACAGGGGGCCGCGTCTGGGGCCAACGTCCTGACTTTC
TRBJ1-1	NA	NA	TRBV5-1	CASRGDTRETEAFF	TGCGCCAGCAGGGGGGACACTCGTGAAACTGAAGCTTTCTTT
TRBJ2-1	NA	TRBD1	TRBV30	CAWRGQGGNEQFF	TGTGCCTGGAGAGGACAGGGCGGGAATGAGCAGTTCTTC
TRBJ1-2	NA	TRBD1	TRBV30	CAWEGALGYGYTF	TGTGCCTGGGAGGGGGCGCTGGGCTATGGCTACACCTTC
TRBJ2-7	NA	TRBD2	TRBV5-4	CASSFPLAGNSYEQYF	TGTGCCAGCAGCTTCCCACTAGCGGGCAATTCCTACGAGCAGTACTTC
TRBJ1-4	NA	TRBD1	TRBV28	CASSNRGPNEKLFF	TGTGCCAGCAGTAACAGGGGACCTAATGAAAAACTGTTTTTT
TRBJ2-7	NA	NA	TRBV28	CASSLGDLAYEQYF	TGTGCCAGCAGTTTAGGAGATTTGGCCTACGAGCAGTACTTC
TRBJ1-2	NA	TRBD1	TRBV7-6	CASSPRDSRYGYTF	TGTGCCAGCAGCCCAAGGGACAGTAGATATGGCTACACCTTC
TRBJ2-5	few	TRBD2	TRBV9	CASSSELAGDGETQYF	TGTGCCAGCAGCTCCGAACTAGCGGGGGACGGAGAGACCCAGTACTTC
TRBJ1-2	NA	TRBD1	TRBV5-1	CASTPGTGAYGYTF	TGCGCCAGCACCCCGGGGACAGGGGCCTATGGCTACACCTTC
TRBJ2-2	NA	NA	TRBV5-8	CASSIVRAAGELFF	TGTGCCAGCAGCATTGTCAGGGCGGCCGGGGAGCTGTTTTTT
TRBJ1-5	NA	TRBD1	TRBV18	CASSRTGGKGQPQHF	TGTGCCAGCTCTCGGACAGGGGGCAAAGGTCAGCCCCAGCATTTT
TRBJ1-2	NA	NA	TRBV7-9	CASSSRTEITMGYTF	TGTGCCAGCAGCTCGCGGACAGAGATTACTATGGGCTACACCTTC
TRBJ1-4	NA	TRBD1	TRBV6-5	CASSYSRAGGNEKLFF	TGTGCCAGCAGTTACTCTAGGGCAGGGGGTAATGAAAAACTGTTTTTT
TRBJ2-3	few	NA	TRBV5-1	CASSLAYRRGADTQYF	TGCGCCAGCAGCTTGGCGTATCGCAGGGGGGCAGATACGCAGTATTTT
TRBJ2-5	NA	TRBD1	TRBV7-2	CASSLGLGQGQETQYF	TGTGCCAGCAGCTTAGGATTAGGACAGGGACAAGAGACCCAGTACTTC
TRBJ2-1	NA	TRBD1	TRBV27	CASSLGLGTGAYNEQFF	TGTGCCAGCAGTTTAGGGTTAGGGACAGGGGCCTACAATGAGCAGTTCTTC
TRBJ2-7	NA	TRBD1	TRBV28	CASSYRDRGQEEAYEQYF	TGTGCCAGCAGTTACCGGGACAGGGGGCAAGAGGAAGCCTACGAGCAGTACTTC
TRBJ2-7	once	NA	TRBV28	CASSLFIPRTADSYEQYF	TGTGCCAGCAGTTTATTCATCCCCCGGACAGCTGACTCCTACGAGCAGTACTTC
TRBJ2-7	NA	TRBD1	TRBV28	CASIRTGDSGEQYF	TGTGCCAGCATTAGGACAGGGGATAGCGGCGAGCAGTACTTC
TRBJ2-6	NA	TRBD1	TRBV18	CASSPPTGTGANVLTF	TGTGCCAGCTCACCACCGACAGGGACTGGGGCCAACGTCCTGACTTTC
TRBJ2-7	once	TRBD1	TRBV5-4	CASSLLSGQGYEQYF	TGTGCCAGCAGTTTACTCTCGGGACAGGGCTACGAGCAGTACTTC
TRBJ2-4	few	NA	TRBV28	CASSTTGWAKNIQYF	TGTGCCAGCAGTACTACAGGGTGGGCCAAAAACATTCAGTACTTC
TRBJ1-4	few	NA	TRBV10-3	CAISDAGVEEKLFF	TGTGCCATCAGTGACGCCGGAGTTGAGGAAAAACTGTTTTTT
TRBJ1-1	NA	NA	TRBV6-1	CASSARQNLNTEAFF	TGTGCCAGCAGCGCTAGACAGAACTTGAACACTGAAGCTTTCTTT
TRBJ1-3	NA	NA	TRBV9	CASGPDLREGNTIYF	TGTGCCAGCGGACCTGACCTTAGGGAGGGAAACACCATATATTTT
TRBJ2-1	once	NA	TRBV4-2	CASSQDAGLGLDEQFF	TGTGCCAGCAGCCAAGATGCGGGGCTGGGGTTGGATGAGCAGTTCTTC
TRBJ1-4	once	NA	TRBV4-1	CASTRNGAGIAANEKLLF	TGCGCCAGCACCCGAAATGGAGCAGGGATTGCTGCTAATGAAAAACTGCTTTTT
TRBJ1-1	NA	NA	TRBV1	CTSSQGGPDRSAEAFF	TGCACCAGCAGCCAAGGGGGGCCGGACAGATCGGCTGAAGCTTTCTTT
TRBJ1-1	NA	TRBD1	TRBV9	CASSLNSGTGPTEAFF	TGTGCCAGCAGCTTAAACTCCGGGACAGGGCCGACTGAAGCTTTCTTT
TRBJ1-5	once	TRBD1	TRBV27	CASRGQEIWQPQHF	TGTGCCAGCAGGGGACAGGAGATCTGGCAGCCCCAGCATTTT
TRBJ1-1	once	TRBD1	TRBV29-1	CSVGDRNTEAFF	TGCAGCGTGGGGGACAGGAACACTGAAGCTTTCTTT
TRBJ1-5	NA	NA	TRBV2	CASSEIGPRQNQHF	TGTGCCAGCAGTGAAATTGGGCCGAGACAGAACCAGCATTTT
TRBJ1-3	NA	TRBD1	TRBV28	CASSLGQGRNTIYF	TGTGCCAGCAGTCTCGGACAGGGTAGAAACACCATATATTTT
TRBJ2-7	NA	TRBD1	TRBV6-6	CASSYSGTGNFSGQYF	TGTGCCAGCAGTTACTCCGGGACAGGGAATTTTTCCGGGCAGTACTTC
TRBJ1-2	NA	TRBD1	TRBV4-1	CASSQVYRGRYTF	TGCGCCAGCAGCCAAGTTTACAGGGGCCGATACACCTTC
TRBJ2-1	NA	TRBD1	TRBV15	CATSREVGQGYNEQFF	TGTGCCACCAGCAGAGAGGTAGGACAGGGATACAATGAGCAGTTCTTC
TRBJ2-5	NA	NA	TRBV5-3	CARSFKQGRQETQYF	TGTGCCAGAAGCTTTAAGCAGGGTCGTCAAGAGACCCAGTACTTC
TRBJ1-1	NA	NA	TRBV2	CASSEGLGGNTEAFF	TGTGCCAGCAGTGAAGGGCTAGGGGGGAACACTGAAGCTTTCTTT
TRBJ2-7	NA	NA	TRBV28	CASSPTDRGYEQYF	TGTGCCAGCAGCCCGACAGACCGCGGCTACGAGCAGTACTTC
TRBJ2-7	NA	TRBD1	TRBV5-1	CASSAGTGSYEQYF	TGCGCCAGCAGCGCCGGGACAGGCTCCTACGAGCAGTACTTC
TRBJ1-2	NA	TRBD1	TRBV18	CASSPGTGGELGYTF	TGTGCCAGCTCACCGGGGACAGGGGGCGAACTTGGCTACACCTTC
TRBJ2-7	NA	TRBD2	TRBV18	CASSLGLAGGSEQYF	TGTGCCAGCTCATTGGGACTAGCGGGAGGATCCGAGCAGTACTTC
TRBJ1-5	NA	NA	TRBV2	CASSGGNRIPNQPQHF	TGTGCCAGCAGCGGGGGGAACAGAATCCCCAATCAGCCCCAGCATTTT
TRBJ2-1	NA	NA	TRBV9	CASSVVGWEGVYNEQFF	TGTGCCAGCAGCGTAGTGGGTTGGGAGGGGGTTTACAATGAGCAGTTCTTC
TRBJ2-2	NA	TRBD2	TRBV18	CASSMTSDSANTGELFF	TGTGCCAGCTCAATGACTAGCGACTCCGCGAACACCGGGGAGCTGTTTTTT